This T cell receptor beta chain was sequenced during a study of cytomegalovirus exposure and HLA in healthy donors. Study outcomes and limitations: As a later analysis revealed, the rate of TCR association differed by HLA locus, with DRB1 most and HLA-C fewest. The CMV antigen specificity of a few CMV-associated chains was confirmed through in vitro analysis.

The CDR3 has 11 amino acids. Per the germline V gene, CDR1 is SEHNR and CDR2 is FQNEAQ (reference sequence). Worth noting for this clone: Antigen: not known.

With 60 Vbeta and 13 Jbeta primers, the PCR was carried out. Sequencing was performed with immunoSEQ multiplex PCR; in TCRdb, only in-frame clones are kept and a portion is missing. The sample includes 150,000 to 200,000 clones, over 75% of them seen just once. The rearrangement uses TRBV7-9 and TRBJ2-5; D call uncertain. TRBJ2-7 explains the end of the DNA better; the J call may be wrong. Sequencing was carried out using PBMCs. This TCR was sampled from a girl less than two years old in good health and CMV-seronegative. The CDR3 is CASSLDYEQYF. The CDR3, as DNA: TGTGCCAGCAGCTTAGACTACGAGCAGTACTTC.